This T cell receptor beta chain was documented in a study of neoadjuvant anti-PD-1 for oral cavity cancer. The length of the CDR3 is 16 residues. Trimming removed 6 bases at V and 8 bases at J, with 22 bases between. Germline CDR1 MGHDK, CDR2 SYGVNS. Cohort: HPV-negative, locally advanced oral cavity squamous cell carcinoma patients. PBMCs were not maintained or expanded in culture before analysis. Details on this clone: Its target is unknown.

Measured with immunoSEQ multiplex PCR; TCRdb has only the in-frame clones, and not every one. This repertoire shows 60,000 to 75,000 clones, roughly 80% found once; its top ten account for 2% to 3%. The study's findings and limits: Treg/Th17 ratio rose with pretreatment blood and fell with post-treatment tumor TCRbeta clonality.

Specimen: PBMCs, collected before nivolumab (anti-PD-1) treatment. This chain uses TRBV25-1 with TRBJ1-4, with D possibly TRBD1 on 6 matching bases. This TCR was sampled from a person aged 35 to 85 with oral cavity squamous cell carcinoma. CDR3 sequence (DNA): TGTGCCAGCAGCGGAGCGGGACATTCACGGCCAGAAAAACTGTTTTTT. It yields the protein CASSGAGHSRPEKLFF.